This TCR beta chain was profiled in a study of blood T cell repertoires in COVID-19 (dated by TCRdb to 2018 to 2021). As for the study more broadly: The collaborator samples originated in the United States, Italy and Spain and spanned the acute and convalescent phases of COVID-19. Where available, HLA class I and class II types were taken from metadata supplied by the sample provider and were not determined by assay-based typing. The repertoires were released in a freely available public database meant as a resource for research on the immune response to SARS-CoV-2. A de-identified subject ID, COVID-19 status, age in years and sex were almost always included in the sample metadata. Subjects who had been exposed to COVID-19, were actively infected with it, or had recovered from it provided the deeply sampled blood TCRbeta repertoires that made up the dataset. The samples were drawn from the first 160 participants of the ongoing ImmuneRACE study and from 1,254 subjects provided by 6 global collaborators. The material from the prospective study consisted of cDNA or gDNA derived from T cells, B-cell-depleted T cells, or PBMCs.

Inclusive of the bounding cysteine and phenylalanine, the CDR3 is 15 residues long. CDR3 DNA only is kept here, 45 bases in frame from base 1. Trimming accounts for 0 bases at V and 1 base at J, while the number of junction bases matched to no gene is 3. As encoded in the germline V gene, CDR1 is MNHNS while CDR2 is SASEGT. This clone turned up a few times. Its target antigen remains unknown. The input lacks base qualities; no much larger clone sits a single base away. Whole blood was collected in K2EDTA tubes by collaborating institutions according to the institutions' own protocols. For TCRbeta analysis, collaborators shipped samples in one of three forms: frozen whole blood, isolated PBMCs, or DNA extracted from either of those sample types. TCRbeta CDR3 regions were amplified from genomic DNA by means of the immunoSEQ Assay, a bias-controlled multiplex PCR. The study's processing was this. Within the assay, amplification of reference gene primers was used to estimate how many nucleated cells each sample contained. To quantify the absolute abundance of each unique TCRbeta CDR3 rearrangement, sequence reads were collapsed and filtered. For each sample, productive Simpson clonality was calculated as the square root of Simpson's diversity index across productive rearrangements. TCRdb stores this immuneACCESS table with in-frame sequences only. Part of the clones is absent; in the studies checked, under half of the shortfall reflects unresolved V genes, and no reason is known for the rest. The V and J calls and clone size are taken from that table; D and trimming were inferred from the DNA. Within this sample are tens of thousands of clones, with around 87% of them counted one time only. Under 4.5% of the sample is in the top ten clones.

Summary of the overall study and its limitations: The quantity of clinical and demographic metadata differed by source and by participant and was supplied without curation.

The sample consisted of peripheral blood. The receptor chain draws on TRBV6-1 and TRBJ2-7; 7 central bases correspond to TRBD1. This TCR came from a human donor in a cohort sampled during active COVID-19. The sequenced DNA is TGTGCCAGCAGTGAAGCGAAGGGGGCGTCCTACGAGCAGTACTTC. Translation gives CASSEAKGASYEQYF.